This entry is about one T cell receptor (beta chain). Antigen specificity is unknown. Germline V gives CDR1 MNHEY, CDR2 SVGAGI. This CDR3 has 13 amino acids. The V and J ends lost 6 bases and 6 bases respectively, with 12 bases between them. This table comes from immunoSEQ multiplex PCR, and its TCRdb copy is limited to in-frame clones, with some not included. The sample includes about 97,000 clones, 80% to 95% of them seen just once. This record belongs to a study of graft-versus-host responses after intestinal transplantation. Study context: Recipients were given multivisceral, liver-intestinal, or isolated intestinal transplants. Anti-thymocyte globulin induction was given to all recipients, followed by tacrolimus and steroids for around three years.

The study's findings and limits: GvH clones were found in recipient marrow; some appeared first in ileum or blood. An association linked early post-transplant HvG declines with peak circulating GvH clone levels.

The clonotype was recovered from a human patient who received an intestinal transplant, so some T cells may come from the graft donor. The sequenced sample was PBMCs, obtained approximately 470 days after intestinal transplant. This chain uses TRBV6-5 with TRBJ1-5; D uncertain. CDR3 nucleotide sequence: TGTGCCAGCAGCCTCGGCCCCTTTCAGCCCCAGCATTTT. Translated, it gives CASSLGPFQPQHF.